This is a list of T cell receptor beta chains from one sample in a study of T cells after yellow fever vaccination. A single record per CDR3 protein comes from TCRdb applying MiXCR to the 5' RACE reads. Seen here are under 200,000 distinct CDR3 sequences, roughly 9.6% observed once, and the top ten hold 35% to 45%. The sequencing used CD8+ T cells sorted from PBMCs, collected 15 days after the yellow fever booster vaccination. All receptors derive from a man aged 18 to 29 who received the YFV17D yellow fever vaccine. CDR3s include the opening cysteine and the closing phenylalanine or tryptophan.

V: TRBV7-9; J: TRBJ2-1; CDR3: CASSASGYEQFF
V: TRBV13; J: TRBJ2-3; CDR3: CASSPRAASTDTQYF
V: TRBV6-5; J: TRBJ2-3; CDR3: CASSYPRKGGGPDTQYF
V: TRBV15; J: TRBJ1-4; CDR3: CATSRAQVNEKLFF
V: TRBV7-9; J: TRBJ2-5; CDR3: CASSLRGWQGKETQYF
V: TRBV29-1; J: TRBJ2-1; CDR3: CSVEKAEGISYNEQFF
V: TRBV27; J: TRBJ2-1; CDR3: CASNPLAGGVNEQFF
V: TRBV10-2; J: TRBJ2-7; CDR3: CASSFGRETSEQYF
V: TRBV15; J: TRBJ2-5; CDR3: CATSSRTSGGQETQYF
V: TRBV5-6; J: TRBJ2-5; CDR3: CASSVAGEYQETQYF
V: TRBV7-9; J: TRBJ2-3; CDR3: CASSRLDTQYF